These T cell receptor beta chains were read from a single sample in a study of immune cell composition in non-small cell lung cancer. Sequencing was performed with immunoSEQ multiplex PCR; in TCRdb, only in-frame clones are kept and a portion is missing. The data hold 14,000 to 15,000 clones, with 55% to 75% observed a single time. Sample: lung tumor tissue. All receptors derive from a human donor with non-small cell lung cancer. Both conserved end residues are part of each CDR3. The D gene is left open where the match is weak. Size values are once, few and many counts, or a class for expanded clones, and some rows have none.

J gene,clone size,V gene,D gene,CDR3 protein,CDR3 DNA
TRBJ1-2,-,TRBV7-8,TRBD1,CASSWGTDYGYTF,TGTGCCAGCAGCTGGGGGACAGACTATGGCTACACCTTC
TRBJ1-1,once,TRBV5-1,-,CASSSRTEYTEAFF,TGCGCCAGCAGCTCGAGAACAGAATACACTGAAGCTTTCTTT
TRBJ1-4,few,TRBV10-1,TRBD1,CASSPRDRGEKLFF,TGCGCCAGCAGTCCCCGGGACAGGGGGGAAAAACTGTTTTTT
TRBJ1-1,-,TRBV18,-,CASSPGLPNTEAFF,TGTGCCAGCTCCCCGGGACTCCCGAACACTGAAGCTTTCTTT
TRBJ2-1,once,TRBV18,TRBD2,CASSPRAGGPNEQFF,TGTGCCAGCTCACCACGAGCGGGGGGGCCCAATGAGCAGTTCTTC
TRBJ1-1,once,TRBV19,-,CASRRIGRGGGTEAFF,TGTGCCAGTCGACGAATTGGACGGGGAGGAGGCACTGAAGCTTTCTTT
TRBJ1-1,-,TRBV6-6,-,CASRQGNTEAFF,TGTGCCAGCAGACAGGGGAACACTGAAGCTTTCTTT
TRBJ1-4,few,TRBV20-1,-,CSAHTGEKLFF,TGCAGTGCCCATACAGGGGAAAAACTGTTTTTT
TRBJ2-3,-,TRBV7-9,TRBD2,CASSHRWTSGGFGTDTQYF,TGTGCCAGCAGCCACCGGTGGACTAGCGGGGGTTTCGGCACAGATACGCAGTATTTT
TRBJ2-2,-,TRBV5-1,TRBD1,CASSLDRGGGELFF,TGCGCCAGCAGCTTGGACAGGGGCGGCGGGGAGCTGTTTTTT
TRBJ2-3,-,TRBV5-4,TRBD2,CASSAGTSGGAADTQYF,TGTGCCAGCAGCGCAGGGACTAGCGGGGGGGCCGCAGATACGCAGTATTTT
TRBJ1-1,-,TRBV18,-,CASSVGGATVEAFF,TGTGCCAGCTCAGTGGGGGGGGCGACGGTTGAAGCTTTCTTT
TRBJ1-6,-,TRBV11-2,-,CASSFARGNNSPLHF,TGTGCCAGCAGCTTTGCGAGGGGGAATAATTCACCCCTCCACTTT
TRBJ1-2,-,TRBV5-1,-,CASSTGTYDGYTF,TGCGCCAGCAGCACAGGGACGTATGATGGCTACACCTTC
TRBJ2-7,-,TRBV5-4,TRBD1,CASSQGQGPDEQYF,TGCGCCAGCAGCCAGGGACAGGGTCCCGACGAGCAGTACTTC
TRBJ1-1,-,TRBV13,-,CASSLGGVAFF,TGTGCCAGCAGCTTGGGCGGGGTTGCTTTCTTT
TRBJ2-7,once,TRBV7-9,-,CASSTPQVWDNSYEQYF,TGTGCCAGCAGCACCCCCCAGGTATGGGACAACTCCTACGAGCAGTACTTC
TRBJ2-7,few,TRBV7-2,TRBD1,CASSLEQGESYEQYF,TGTGCCAGCAGCTTAGAACAGGGGGAGTCCTACGAGCAGTACTTC
TRBJ2-7,-,TRBV19,TRBD1,CASSTTGTGSYEQYF,TGTGCCAGTAGTACCACCGGGACAGGGTCCTACGAGCAGTACTTC
TRBJ2-1,-,TRBV19,-,CASSSRGNEQFF,TGTGCCAGTAGTAGCAGAGGCAATGAGCAGTTCTTC
TRBJ1-5,few,TRBV19,TRBD1,CAGAGQGGNQPQHF,TGTGCCGGCGCTGGACAGGGAGGAAATCAGCCCCAGCATTTT
TRBJ2-1,-,TRBV7-6,-,CASSFLATPLLYEQFF,TGTGCCAGCAGCTTCCTAGCGACCCCCCTTTTGTATGAGCAGTTCTTC
TRBJ2-7,-,TRBV15,TRBD2,CATSRDLGLAGVIEQYF,TGTGCCACCAGCAGAGACTTGGGACTAGCGGGGGTGATCGAGCAGTACTTC
TRBJ1-1,-,TRBV2,TRBD1,CASSPRGGQGGNTEAFF,TGTGCCAGCAGTCCGCGAGGGGGACAGGGGGGTAACACTGAAGCTTTCTTT
TRBJ1-4,-,TRBV5-4,-,CASSGMGGERGATNEKLFF,TGTGCCAGCAGCGGGATGGGGGGAGAACGCGGTGCAACTAATGAAAAACTGTTTTTT
TRBJ2-5,-,TRBV18,-,CASSPLTRAGWASETQYF,TGTGCCAGCTCACCACTGACCAGAGCAGGGTGGGCAAGTGAGACCCAGTACTTC
TRBJ1-2,-,TRBV30,TRBD1,CAWKLQGADGYTF,TGTGCCTGGAAATTACAGGGGGCGGATGGCTACACCTTC
TRBJ1-5,medium-sized,TRBV30,TRBD1,CAWSRSDRDNQPQHF,TGTGCCTGGAGTCGCAGCGACAGGGATAATCAGCCCCAGCATTTT
TRBJ2-1,-,TRBV15,-,CATSRAAGFRANEQFF,TGTGCCACCAGCAGAGCGGCGGGTTTCAGAGCCAATGAGCAGTTCTTC
TRBJ1-1,few,TRBV13,TRBD1,CASSPQGDGNTEAFF,TGTGCCAGCAGCCCCCAGGGGGATGGGAACACTGAAGCTTTCTTT
TRBJ2-7,few,TRBV19,TRBD1,CASSSGQGANEQYF,TGTGCCAGTAGTTCGGGACAGGGAGCAAACGAGCAGTACTTC
TRBJ2-7,-,TRBV6-5,-,CASTRTVGSYEQYF,TGTGCCAGCACCAGGACAGTGGGCTCCTACGAGCAGTACTTC
TRBJ2-5,-,TRBV18,TRBD2,CASSRRALAGGMETQYF,TGTGCCAGCTCACGGCGAGCCCTAGCGGGGGGTATGGAGACCCAGTACTTC
TRBJ1-1,-,TRBV4-2,-,CASSPGQTGSLSFF,TGTGCCAGCAGCCCCGGACAGACGGGGAGTTTGAGTTTTTTT
TRBJ2-1,-,TRBV5-1,TRBD1,CASSLGGQNFNEQFF,TGCGCCAGCAGCTTGGGGGGACAGAATTTCAATGAGCAGTTCTTC
TRBJ1-2,few,TRBV27,-,CASSPPEQDGYTF,TGTGCCAGCAGTCCACCCGAGCAGGATGGCTACACCTTC
TRBJ1-5,once,TRBV4-3,-,CASSPRLGFQPQHF,TGCGCCAGCAGCCCTCGCTTGGGCTTTCAGCCCCAGCATTTT